The T cell receptor beta chain described here comes from a study of blood T cell repertoires in COVID-19. TCRdb's copy holds only in-frame clones and misses some; the assay was immunoSEQ multiplex PCR. The sample comprises fewer than 400,000 clones, under 90% of which are singletons, and 4% to 6% rests with the top ten. Germline V gives CDR1 LNHNV, CDR2 YYDKDF (reference sequence). Trimming stripped 7 bases from V and 3 bases from J, with 12 bases between. The CDR3 has 14 amino acids. The V gene is TRBV15, the J gene TRBJ1-4; the D is unclear. The TCR was taken from a man in his 60s who had recovered from COVID-19. The sample comprised PBMCs or T cells enriched from blood (not recorded which). The CDR3: CATTGLGANEKLFF. The CDR3 DNA sequence: TGTGCCACCACCGGCCTCGGGGCTAATGAAAAACTGTTTTTT.